This T cell receptor beta chain was recorded in a study of shared clonotypes between healthy human individuals. About the research overall: The cohort had a couple of women and a few men, ages 18 to 49.

Trimming took 0 bases from V and 12 from J, leaving 14 bases between them. CDR3 size: 14 residues. Germline assignment: CDR1 SGHVS and CDR2 FNYEAQ. The authors split each subset's genomic DNA evenly across several immunoSEQ plates. Template amounts of about 290 ng DNA, tens of thousands of T cell genomes, were employed in unsorted PBMC replicate PCRs. TCRdb's table, derived via immunoSEQ multiplex PCR, lists solely in-frame clones and lacks some. The sample contains roughly 500,000 clones, about 82% of which appear only once. V and J are TRBV7-6 and TRBJ1-4; D uncertain. Source material: PBMCs. This receptor was taken from a woman in her thirties or forties in good health. Some clones in this sample may be carry-over from other donors' samples. The CDR3, as DNA: TGTGCCAGCAGCTTAGCCTCTTTTTCGGAGGAACTGTTTTTT. Its translation: CASSLASFSEELFF.